Described below is a single T cell receptor (beta chain) sequence and its context. Its specificity is unknown. The data were taken from a study of OX40 agonist ivuxolimab in advanced cancers. The overall study: In this trial design, patients received ivuxolimab intravenously at 0.01 to 10 mg/kg every 2 weeks. Antecedent anti-PD-1, anti-PD-L1 or anti-CTLA-4 therapy was permissible, with roughly 40% having received some. From about 23 to 85 years was the age range, with a mean of approximately 63 years, and around 83% were male. General study results and limits: At doses 0.1 to 3.0 mg/kg, CD4+ and CD8+ clones expanded.

Method: immunoSEQ multiplex PCR; TCRdb's copy keeps in-frame clones and lacks some. The data contain about 28,000 clones, 84% of them seen just once; the ten biggest clones take up over 15%. Germline V gene data show CDR1 as PRHDT and CDR2 as FYEKMQ (reference sequence). The CDR3 length is 14 residues. Trimming cost V 5 bases and J 5 bases, with 13 bases left between them. Sample: CD4+ or CD8+ T cells sorted from blood, taken in a trial of the OX40 agonist ivuxolimab. The receptor's source is an adult with an advanced solid tumor such as melanoma, head and neck, liver or kidney cancer. This chain connects TRBV13 to TRBJ2-1; unclear D gene. The CDR3 sequence: CASSPPGRDNEQFF. The CDR3, as DNA: TGTGCCAGCAGCCCCCCCGGACGTGACAATGAGCAGTTCTTC.